These 16 T cell receptor beta chains were all obtained from the same sample, sequenced in a study of T cells in Graves' hyperthyroidism and ophthalmopathy. Amplified TCR beta CDR3 regions derived from RNA transcripts. The HTBI primer set was used in a first-round RT-PCR of the TCR CDR3. Via MiXCR, TCRdb re-called the multiplex PCR reads, giving one row per CDR3 protein. The sample holds a few hundred thousand distinct CDR3 sequences, about 16% seen once. The sequenced sample was blood. Receptors were obtained from a woman in her 40s with Graves' ophthalmopathy.

This clonotype was picked up many times. The chain links TRBV5-1 to TRBJ2-1; unclear D gene. Trimming stripped 1 base from V and 6 bases from J, with 11 bases between. The CDR3 has 14 amino acids. CDR1 is SGHRS and CDR2 is YFSETQ in the germline V gene. CDR3 in DNA: TGCGCCAGCAGCTTGCCGAGTACTACCAATGAGCAGTTCTTC. Protein product: CASSLPSTTNEQFF.

The chain couples TRBV28 to TRBJ1-3; D not certain. Germline V gives CDR1 MDHEN, CDR2 SYDVKM. The CDR3 sequence is 14 residues long. V lost 5 bases and J lost 4, with 12 bases in between. CDR3 loop: CASSLTSEGNTIYF. Written as DNA, the CDR3 is TGTGCCAGCAGTCTTACCTCAGAAGGAAACACCATATATTTT.

This clonotype occurred many times. The V and J genes are TRBV3-1 and TRBJ2-5; D is perhaps TRBD2 (6 bases). Deletions cut 1 base from V and 7 bases from J, with 16 bases between. CDR1 is LGHDT and CDR2 is YNNKEL in the germline V gene (reference sequence). The CDR3 extends over 15 amino acids. The CDR3 DNA is TGTGCCAGCAGCCAAGGGCGAGGTCCGGAGGGGACCCAGTACTTC. Its translation is CASSQGRGPEGTQYF.

This clonotype came up many times. The rearrangement links TRBV12-3 or TRBV12-4 to TRBJ1-1; D is possibly TRBD1 (5 bases). The CDR3 contains 15 residues. The germline V and J ends were trimmed by 6 bases and 1 base, with 15 bases remaining between them. The CDR3 sequence: CASSYKGAGNTEAFF. Written as DNA, the CDR3 is TGTGCCAGCAGCTATAAAGGGGCGGGGAACACTGAAGCTTTCTTT.

As concerns this clonotype: A single base separates this from a much larger clone, so it may be a read error. The J gene is TRBJ2-7, the V gene TRBV11-2, with D uncertain. The CDR3 totals 14 residues. Germline V gene lookup returns CDR1 SGHAT and CDR2 FQNNGV. The CDR3: CANSTRRAIRQQYF. The CDR3, as DNA: TGTGCCAACAGCACCCGCCGGGCCATCCGGCAGCAGTACTTC.

This clonotype was recorded at least ten times. The rearrangement joins TRBV12-3 or TRBV12-4 to TRBJ2-1, with 12 positions matching TRBD2. Trimming removed 4 bases from V and 7 bases from J; junction bases left unmatched: 2. This CDR3 has 14 residues. The DNA for the CDR3 is TGTGCCAGCAGTTCGACTAGCGGGAGTAATGAGCAGTTCTTC. It is translated as CASSSTSGSNEQFF.

The chain recombines TRBV7-8 with TRBJ2-3; 9 positions match TRBD2. Trimming took 4 bases from V and 1 from J; bases not matched to a gene: 18. The CDR3 is 20 amino acids. Per germline, CDR1 SGHVS and CDR2 FQNEAQ. The CDR3 sequence is CASSSLLQAGGGGGTDTQYF. The CDR3 DNA sequence: TGTGCCAGCAGCTCCCTTCTTCAGGCGGGGGGGGGGGGGGGCACAGATACGCAGTATTTT.

This clonotype was seen a handful of times. The chain links TRBV20-1 to TRBJ2-7, with 10 bases lining up with TRBD2. Looked up from germline, CDR1 is DFQATT and CDR2 is SNEGSKA (reference sequence). CDR3 length: 15 amino acids. With V trimmed by 5 bases and J by 2 bases, 9 bases remained unmatched. CDR3 in DNA: TGCAGTGCTCCTCCCAGCGGGGGGGGGACCTACGAGCAGTACTTC. Protein: CSAPPSGGGTYEQYF.

This clonotype came up many times. This chain connects TRBV7-6 to TRBJ2-1; 12 bases are shared with TRBD2. Germline V CDR1 and CDR2: SGHVS, FNYEAQ. Germline trimming cut 5 bases from V and 6 bases from J; bases unmatched to any gene: 8. There are 16 residues in the CDR3. The CDR3 sequence is CASSPRLAGEANEQFF. In DNA, the CDR3 is TGTGCCAGCAGCCCCCGACTAGCGGGAGAGGCCAATGAGCAGTTCTTC.

This clonotype was seen more than once but under ten times. This chain uses TRBV20-1 with TRBJ2-7; 7 positions agree with TRBD1. Germline V gene data show CDR1 as DFQATT and CDR2 as SNEGSKA (reference sequence). This CDR3 is 13 amino acids long. V lost 1 base, J lost 3 bases, and 3 bases stayed unmatched. CDR3 amino acids: CSARGDSNYEQYF. CDR3 nucleotides: TGCAGTGCTAGAGGGGACAGCAACTACGAGCAGTACTTC.

The chain links TRBV2 to TRBJ1-5, with D possibly being TRBD1 (6 bases). The CDR3 is 13 residues long. V was pared by 8 bases and J by 2 bases, with 10 bases between. Germline-derived CDR1 and CDR2 are SNHLY and FYNNEI. CDR3 loop: CASGGTRNQPQHF. Here the CDR3 DNA reads TGTGCCAGCGGGGGGACACGCAATCAGCCCCAGCATTTT.

The sample holds a few counts of this clonotype. V usage is TRBV20-1 and J usage is TRBJ2-1, with D tentatively TRBD2 (6 bases). This CDR3 spans 11 amino acids. Trimming left V 0 bases short and J 12 bases short, with 9 bases between. CDR1 is DFQATT and CDR2 is SNEGSKA in the germline V gene (reference sequence). CDR3 nucleotides: TGCAGTGCTAGAGAATTGGGAGGGCAGTTCTTC. Its protein is CSARELGGQFF.

Only a few counts were recorded for this clonotype. This sequence joins TRBV28 and TRBJ1-5; D remains unclear. Trimming removed 4 bases from V and 5 bases from J, with 27 bases in between. The germline CDR1 and CDR2 sequences are MDHEN and SYDVKM. The CDR3 extends over 19 amino acids. The CDR3 loop reads CASSSQPWPADQADQPQHF. CDR3 sequence (DNA): TGTGCCAGCAGTTCCCAGCCCTGGCCTGCAGACCAGGCGGATCAGCCCCAGCATTTT.

This clonotype was detected a few times. The chain combines TRBV12-3 or TRBV12-4 with TRBJ2-3; D unclear. V was pared by 6 bases and J by 7 bases, with 8 bases between. There are 11 residues in the CDR3. CDR3 amino acids: CASSSENTQYF. The CDR3 DNA reads as TGTGCCAGCAGCTCGGAAAATACGCAGTATTTT.

In its sample, this clonotype was seen many times. V gene TRBV20-1 combines with J gene TRBJ1-1; 8 nucleotides agree with TRBD1. There are 14 residues in the CDR3. V trimming: 6 bases; J trimming: 0 bases; junction bases outside the gene matches: 6. The germline CDR1 and CDR2 sequences are DFQATT and SNEGSKA (reference sequence). This CDR3 is CSARIQGVNTEAFF. The CDR3 bases are TGCAGTGCCAGAATACAGGGGGTGAACACTGAAGCTTTCTTT.

This clonotype showed up just a few times. This chain uses TRBV20-1 with TRBJ2-1; unclear D gene. The CDR3 is made up of 13 amino acids. V was pared by 6 bases and J by 9 bases, with 18 bases between. Germline assignment: CDR1 DFQATT and CDR2 SNEGSKA (reference sequence). The CDR3 DNA is TGCAGTGCCCTAAGTGTCTTGGGCAGTGAGCAGTTCTTC. Residues: CSALSVLGSEQFF.